This TCR beta chain emerged from a study of OX40 agonist ivuxolimab in advanced cancers. The wider study: An agonistic anti-OX40 (CD134) antibody, ivuxolimab, was used to treat the patients. Melanoma, hepatocellular carcinoma, head and neck or renal cell cancer occurred in dose-escalation patients.

The junction had 7 bases not matched to a gene; V was cut back by 0 bases and J by 7 bases. The CDR3 sequence is 15 residues long. The germline CDR1 and CDR2 sequences are MGHRA and YSYEKL. TCRdb's table, derived via immunoSEQ multiplex PCR, lists solely in-frame clones and lacks some. Among tens of thousands of clones listed, around nine tenths were seen once. This chain connects TRBV4-1 to TRBJ1-2; 8 nucleotides match TRBD1. This clonotype was sampled from an adult with an advanced solid tumor such as melanoma, head and neck, liver or kidney cancer. Specimen: CD4+ or CD8+ T cells sorted from blood, collected in a trial of the OX40 agonist ivuxolimab. The CDR3 DNA is TGCGCCAGCAGCCAAGAAGGCAGGGGGCGGGGTGGCTACACCTTC. Protein product: CASSQEGRGRGGYTF.